This TCR beta chain was sequenced for a study of T cells in Graves' hyperthyroidism and ophthalmopathy. What was amplified from RNA transcripts were TCR beta CDR3 regions. In the first-round RT-PCR of the TCR CDR3, the HTBI primer set was used. TCRdb re-derived calls from the multiplex PCR reads in MiXCR, one entry per CDR3 protein. This table has roughly 500,000 distinct CDR3 sequences, approximately 23% appearing once. Germline V lookup: CDR1 PRHDT, CDR2 FYEKMQ (reference sequence). Trimming removed 5 bases at V and 6 bases at J, with 15 bases between. This CDR3 spans 14 amino acids. General observations from the study: Most thyroid clonotypes with frequency above 0.001 were detected in blood.

This clonotype showed up many times. Its antigen remains unknown. The specimen was blood. The chain carries TRBV13 and TRBJ2-3, with a weak D call TRBD2 (5 bases). This receptor was taken from a woman in her 70s with Graves' ophthalmopathy. In DNA form, the CDR3 reads TGTGCCAGCAGCGCGGACTGGCATGGGGATACGCAGTATTTT. Translating gives CASSADWHGDTQYF.